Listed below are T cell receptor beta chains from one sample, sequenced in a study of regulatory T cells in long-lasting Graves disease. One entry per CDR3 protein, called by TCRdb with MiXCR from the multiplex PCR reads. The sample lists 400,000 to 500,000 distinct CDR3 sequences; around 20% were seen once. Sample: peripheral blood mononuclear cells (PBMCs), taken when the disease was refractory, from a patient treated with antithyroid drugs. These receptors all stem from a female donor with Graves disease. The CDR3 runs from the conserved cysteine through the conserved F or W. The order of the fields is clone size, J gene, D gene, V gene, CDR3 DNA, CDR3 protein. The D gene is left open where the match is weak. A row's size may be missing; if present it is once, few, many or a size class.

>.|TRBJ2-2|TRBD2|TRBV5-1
TGCGCCAGCAGCTTCTCTAGCGGGTCTACCGGGGAGCTGTTTTTT
CASSFSSGSTGELFF
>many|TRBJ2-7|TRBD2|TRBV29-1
TGCAGCGTGCTAGGGTTTCGGGAGGGCCTGTACGAGCAGTACTTC
CSVLGFREGLYEQYF
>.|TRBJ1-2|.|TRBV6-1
TGTGCCAGCAATGGGATTTATAGCTACACCTTC
CASNGIYSYTF
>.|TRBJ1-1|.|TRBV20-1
TGCAGTGCTAGTGGGGGCCGCATGAACACTGAAGCTTTCTTT
CSASGGRMNTEAFF
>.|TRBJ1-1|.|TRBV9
TGTGCCAGCAGCTCTAAGGGGGGCGGTGAAGCTTTCTTT
CASSSKGGGEAFF
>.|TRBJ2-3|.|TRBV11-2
TGTGCCAGCACTGCCGGGAGTTCGATGAGCACAGATACGCAGTATTTT
CASTAGSSMSTDTQYF
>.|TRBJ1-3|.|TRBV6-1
TGTGCCAGCAGTGGTATCTCGGGACTTCACTCTGGAAACACCATATATTTT
CASSGISGLHSGNTIYF
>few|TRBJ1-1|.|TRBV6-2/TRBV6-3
TGTGCCAGCAGTTACTCGATTTTAATAGCCACGAACACTGAAGCTTTCTTT
CASSYSILIATNTEAFF
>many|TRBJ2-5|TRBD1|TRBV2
TGTGCCAGCAGGGAAAACACAGGGGAAAAACAAGAGACCCAGTACTTC
CASRENTGEKQETQYF
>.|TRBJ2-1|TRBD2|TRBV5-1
TGCGCCAGCAGCTTCTCGGGACTAGCAACCTACAATGAGCAGTTCTTC
CASSFSGLATYNEQFF
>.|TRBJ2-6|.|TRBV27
TGTGCCAGCAGTGTATACCGGGTCTCTGGGGCCAACGTCCTGACTTTC
CASSVYRVSGANVLTF
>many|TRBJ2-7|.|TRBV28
TGTGCCAGCAGTAAACCAACGGGACTTGGTAGCGAGCAGTACTTC
CASSKPTGLGSEQYF
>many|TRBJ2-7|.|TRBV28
TGTGCCAGCAGGGCGACAGGAGGAGGCTACGAGCAGTACTTC
CASRATGGGYEQYF
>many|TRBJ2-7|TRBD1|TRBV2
TGTGCCACGACAGGGGGGTCCTACGAGCAGTACTTC
CATTGGSYEQYF
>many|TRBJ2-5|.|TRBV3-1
TGTGCCAGCACGGGGTTGCCTACGGAGACCCAGTACTTC
CASTGLPTETQYF
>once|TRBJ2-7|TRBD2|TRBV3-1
TGTGCCAGCAGCCACCCCGGGGAGGTAGCGGGGGCCTACGAGCAGTACTTC
CASSHPGEVAGAYEQYF
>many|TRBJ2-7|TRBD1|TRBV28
TGTGCCAGCAGCACCCCGGGACAGGGGTATTACGAGCAGTACTTC
CASSTPGQGYYEQYF
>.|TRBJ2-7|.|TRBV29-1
TGCAGCGTTGTTTTCGACAGAGACTCCTACGAGCAGTACTTC
CSVVFDRDSYEQYF
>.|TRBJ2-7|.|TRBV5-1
TGCGCCAGCACCCAGACGGCCAGCTCCTACGAGCAGTACTTC
CASTQTASSYEQYF
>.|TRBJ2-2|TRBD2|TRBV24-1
TGTGCCACCAGCCAGCGGGGGAACACCGGGGAGCTGTTTTTT
CATSQRGNTGELFF
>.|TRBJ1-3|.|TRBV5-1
TGCGCCAGCAGCTGGGACCGGGACGGTGGAAACACCATATATTTT
CASSWDRDGGNTIYF
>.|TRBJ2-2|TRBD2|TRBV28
TGTGCCAGCAGTTTCGGGGCTAGCGGGAGTGTCGGGGAGCTGTTTTTT
CASSFGASGSVGELFF
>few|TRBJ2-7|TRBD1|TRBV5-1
TGCGCCAGCAGCAGCGGACAGGGAAAATTAGCCTACGAGCAGTACTTC
CASSSGQGKLAYEQYF
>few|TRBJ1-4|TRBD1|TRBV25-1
TGTGCCAGCAGTGTACGGACAGGGGCAACTAATGAAAAACTGTTTTTT
CASSVRTGATNEKLFF
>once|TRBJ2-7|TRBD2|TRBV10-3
TGTGCCATCAGTGAGTACACGGGAGGGCTCTACGAGCAGTACTTC
CAISEYTGGLYEQYF
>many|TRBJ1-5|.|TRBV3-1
TGTGCCAGCAGAGGAAGGGGCGAGAATCAGCCCCAGCATTTT
CASRGRGENQPQHF
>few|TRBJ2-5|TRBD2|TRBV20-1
TGCAGTGATAGGTCGTTCGCGGGAGGTCCGCAAGAGACCCAGTACTTC
CSDRSFAGGPQETQYF
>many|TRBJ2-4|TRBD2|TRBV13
TGTGCCAGCAGCTCCGGGACTAGCGGGAGTTGGGGAAACATTCAGTACTTC
CASSSGTSGSWGNIQYF
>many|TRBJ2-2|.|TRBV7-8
TGTGCCAGCAGCTTAGCGGTTGTCGGTAGGGCCGGGGAGCTGTTTTTT
CASSLAVVGRAGELFF
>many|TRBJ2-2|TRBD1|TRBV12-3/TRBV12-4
TGTGCCAGCACCTTAGGGACAGGGAACACCGGGGAGCTGTTTTTT
CASTLGTGNTGELFF
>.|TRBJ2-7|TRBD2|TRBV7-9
TGTGCCAGCACAGAGGCCCCAACCGACCCGGGACTAGCGGGAGGTTGGACCTCCTACGAGCAGTACTTC
CASTEAPTDPGLAGGWTSYEQYF
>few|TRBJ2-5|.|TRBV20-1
TGCAGTGCTAGTGGCGGCAAGGGGACTCAAGAGACCCAGTACTTC
CSASGGKGTQETQYF
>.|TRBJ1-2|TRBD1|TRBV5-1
TGCGCCAGCAGCTTGTTAGGGGGCGCTAACTATGGCTACACCTTC
CASSLLGGANYGYTF
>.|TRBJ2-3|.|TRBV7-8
TGTGCCAGCAGCTTCAGTCCAGGGGGCACAGATACGCAGTATTTT
CASSFSPGGTDTQYF
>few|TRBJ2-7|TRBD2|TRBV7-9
TGTGCCAGCGCCCCTAGGGCGGGAGCATCAACCTACGAGCAGTACTTC
CASAPRAGASTYEQYF
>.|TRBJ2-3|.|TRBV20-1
TGCAGTGCTAGAGACCCCTTTGTCTCGGGGAGCGAGGCAGATACGCAGTATTTT
CSARDPFVSGSEADTQYF
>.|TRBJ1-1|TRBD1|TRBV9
TGTGCCAGCAGCAAGGGACAGGGGAGCGGGACTGAAGCTTTCTTT
CASSKGQGSGTEAFF
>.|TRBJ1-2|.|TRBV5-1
TGCGCCAGCCGGGATTTGGATGGCTACACCTTC
CASRDLDGYTF
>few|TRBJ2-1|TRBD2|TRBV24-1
TGTGCCACCAGTGACAGGACTAGAGCCTACAATGAGCAGTTCTTC
CATSDRTRAYNEQFF
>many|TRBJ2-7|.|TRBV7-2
TGTGCCAGCAGCCCACCGAATTACGAGCAGTACTTC
CASSPPNYEQYF
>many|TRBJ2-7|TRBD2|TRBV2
TGTGCCAGCACTGGGACTAGCGGATACGAGCAGTACTTC
CASTGTSGYEQYF
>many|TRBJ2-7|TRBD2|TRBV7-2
TGTGCCAGCAGCTTAGCCAGAGGGACTAACAGGGAGCAGTACTTC
CASSLARGTNREQYF
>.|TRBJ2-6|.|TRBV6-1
TGTGCCAGCACGGGCGGAGGACACTCTGGGGCCAACGTCCTGACTTTC
CASTGGGHSGANVLTF
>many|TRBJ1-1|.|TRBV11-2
TGTGCCAGCAGCTTAGAAGGGGCCCTCATGAACACTGAAGCTTTCTTT
CASSLEGALMNTEAFF
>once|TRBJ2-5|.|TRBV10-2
TGCGCCAGCAGTCTCTTGGGGGCCGTAATAGAGACCCAGTACTTC
CASSLLGAVIETQYF
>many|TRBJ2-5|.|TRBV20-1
TGCAGTGCTAAATCAGGGGCAGGGCGGGAGACCCAGTACTTC
CSAKSGAGRETQYF